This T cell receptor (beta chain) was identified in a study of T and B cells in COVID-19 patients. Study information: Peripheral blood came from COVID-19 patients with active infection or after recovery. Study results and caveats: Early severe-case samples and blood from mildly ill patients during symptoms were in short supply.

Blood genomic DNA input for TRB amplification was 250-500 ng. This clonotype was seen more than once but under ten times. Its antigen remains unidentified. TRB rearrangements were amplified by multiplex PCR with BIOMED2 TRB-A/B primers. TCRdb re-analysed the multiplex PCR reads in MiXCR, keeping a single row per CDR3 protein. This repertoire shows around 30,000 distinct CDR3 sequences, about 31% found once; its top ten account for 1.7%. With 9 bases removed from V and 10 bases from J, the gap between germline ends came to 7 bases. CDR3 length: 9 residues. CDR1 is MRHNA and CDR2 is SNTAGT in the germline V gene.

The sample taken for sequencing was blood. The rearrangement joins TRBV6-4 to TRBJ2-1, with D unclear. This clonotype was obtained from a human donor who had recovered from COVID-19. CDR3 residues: CARGWEQFF. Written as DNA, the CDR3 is TGTGCCAGGGGTTGGGAGCAGTTCTTC.